This record looks at one TCR beta chain sequence and its context. TCRdb reprocessed the 5' RACE reads with MiXCR, giving one entry per CDR3 protein. The sample shows over 150,000 distinct CDR3 sequences, over 15% of them seen only once. These data come from a study of CD8 T cells in ankylosing spondylitis. This sequence was found in a male donor aged 5 to 29 with ankylosing spondylitis or in good health (not recorded which). Sequenced: blood, either unsorted or a sorted T cell fraction (not recorded which).

Written as DNA, the CDR3 is TGTGCCAGTAGTACGAACGATCCATACGAGCAGTACTTC. Amino acids: CASSTNDPYEQYF. The chain has TRBV19 and TRBJ2-7; no reliable D call. The V gene lost 4 bases and the J gene lost 4 bases, with 11 bases spanning the gap. The germline gives CDR1 LNHDA, CDR2 SQIVND (reference sequence). CDR3 size: 13 residues.